The T cell receptor (beta chain) described here comes from a study of shared clonotypes between healthy human individuals. Study-level background: Per donor, three plates held CD4 naive cells, three held CD4 memory, two held CD8 naive and one held CD8 memory. Findings of the study overall: Researchers sampled only blood; tissue repertoires likely differ.

Each subset's genomic DNA was shared equally among a number of immunoSEQ plates. Some 30,000 T cell genomes, or 200 to 250 ng DNA, went into the sorted-subset replicate PCRs. Only in-frame clones appear in the TCRdb table, and some are missing; sequencing was by immunoSEQ multiplex PCR. The data show 2 million or so clones, about 95% seen once. A word on this clone: Its cognate antigen is unknown.

CDR1 and CDR2 from the germline V gene are SEHNR and FQNEAQ (reference sequence). Trimming left V 0 bases short and J 4 bases short, with 12 bases between. This CDR3 has 15 residues. This TCR derives from a man aged 18 to 35 in good health. The V gene is TRBV7-9, the J gene TRBJ1-1; D perhaps matches TRBD1 (5 bases). Sequenced input: naive CD4+ T cells sorted from blood. Subset described: CD45RA+ positively selected. The CDR3 protein is CASSLAGSGGTEAFF. The CDR3 nucleotides read TGTGCCAGCAGCTTAGCGGGGTCCGGGGGCACTGAAGCTTTCTTT.